This T cell receptor beta chain emerged from a study of regulatory T cells in long-lasting Graves disease. Time point denoted: persistent/refractory GD, antithyroid drugs over 5 years with positive TRAb. The TCR library was made from RNA that had been extracted from PBMCs in TRIzol. The CDR3 totals 16 residues. CDR1 is ENHRY, CDR2 SYGVKD, per germline. V lost 0 bases and J 3 bases, leaving 12 bases between the germline ends. Through Arm-PCR of CDR3 regions and iRepertoire HTBI primers, TCR beta libraries were built. TCRdb reprocessed the multiplex PCR reads via MiXCR and lists one record per CDR3 protein. The sample consists of some 280,000 distinct CDR3 sequences, 22% of them appearing once. There are many counts of this clonotype.

This TCR was recovered from a female donor with Graves disease. The specimen comprised peripheral blood mononuclear cells (PBMCs), sampled when the disease was refractory, from a patient treated with antithyroid drugs. The chain couples TRBV10-3 to TRBJ1-5; D unclear. The CDR3 loop reads CAISESVGSVNQPQHF. CDR3 nucleotides: TGTGCCATCAGTGAGTCCGTAGGGTCAGTCAATCAGCCCCAGCATTTT.